This entry is about one T cell receptor (beta chain). Its target is not known. V gave up 5 bases and J gave up 0 bases, with 12 bases separating them. Germline-derived CDR1 and CDR2 are SGHVS and FQNEAQ. The CDR3 totals 15 residues. Division of CD4+ cells produced a CD45RA+ naive subset and a CD45RA-negative memory subset. This sample was included in a study of shared clonotypes between healthy human individuals. Here immunoSEQ multiplex PCR was the method, and the copy in TCRdb shows in-frame clones only, minus some. This sample has around 1.1 million clones, with approximately 77% found just once. Study outcomes and limitations: Memory subsets had estimated richness that was generally smaller than that of naive subsets. Specimens sampled were limited to blood, with tissue repertoires likely differing.

This chain joins TRBV7-8 and TRBJ2-3; TRBD2 might be the D (5 bases). The TCR was taken from a man aged 18 to 29 in good health. Some clones in this sample may be carry-over from other donors' samples. Sequences were obtained from memory CD4+ T cells from PBMCs. Subset specified: CD45RA-negative fraction. The CDR3 loop is CASSPWRTSTDTQYF. The CDR3 DNA follows: TGTGCCAGCAGCCCGTGGAGGACTAGCACAGATACGCAGTATTTT.